This TCR beta chain was profiled in a study of T cell repertoires in cytomegalovirus infection. Study conclusions and caveats: There were HLA-C-restricted CMV-specific TCR beta clonotypes dominating the ex vivo response.

This clonotype was detected only a few times. Its specificity is not known. One entry per CDR3 protein, called by TCRdb with MiXCR from the reads. The sample lists approximately 500,000 distinct CDR3 sequences, approximately 16% occurring once. Germline CDR1 and CDR2: SGHDT and YYEEEE. The CDR3 sequence is 12 residues long. The V and J ends lost 0 bases and 6 bases respectively, with 4 bases between them. The sequence was obtained from a human donor in good health (CMV status not recorded). Some clones in this sample may be carry-over from other donors' samples. The J gene is TRBJ2-4, the V gene TRBV5-6; D call uncertain. Sequencing was carried out using CD8+ T cells from PBMCs. CDR3 sequence reads: CASSLGGNIQYF. CDR3 coding DNA: TGTGCCAGCAGCTTGGGAGGAAACATTCAGTACTTC.